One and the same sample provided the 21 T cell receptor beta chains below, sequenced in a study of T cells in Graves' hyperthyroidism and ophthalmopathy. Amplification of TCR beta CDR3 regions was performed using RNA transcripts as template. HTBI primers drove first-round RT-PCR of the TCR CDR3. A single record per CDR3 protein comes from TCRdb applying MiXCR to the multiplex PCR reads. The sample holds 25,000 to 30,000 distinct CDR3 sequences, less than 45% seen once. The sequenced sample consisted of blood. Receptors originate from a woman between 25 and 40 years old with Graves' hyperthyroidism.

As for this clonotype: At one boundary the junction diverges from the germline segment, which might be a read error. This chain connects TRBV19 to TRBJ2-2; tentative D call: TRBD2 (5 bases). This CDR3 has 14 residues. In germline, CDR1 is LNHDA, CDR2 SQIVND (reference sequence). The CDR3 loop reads CASSSLERTGELLF. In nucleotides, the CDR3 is TGTGCCAGTAGCTCTCTGGAGCGCACCGGGGAGCTGCTTTTT.

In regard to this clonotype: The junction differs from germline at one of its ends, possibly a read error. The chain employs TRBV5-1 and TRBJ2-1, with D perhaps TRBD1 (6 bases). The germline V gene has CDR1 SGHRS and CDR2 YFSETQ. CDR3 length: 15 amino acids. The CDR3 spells CASGPGTRRHNEQSF. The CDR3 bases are TGCGCCAGCGGACCCGGGACAAGGAGACACAATGAGCAGTCCTTC.

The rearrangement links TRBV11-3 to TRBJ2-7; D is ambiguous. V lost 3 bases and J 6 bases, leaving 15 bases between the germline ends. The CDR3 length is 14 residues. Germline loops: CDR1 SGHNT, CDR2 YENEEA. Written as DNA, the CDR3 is TGTGCCAGCAGCTTTGTCGACCTCCCCTGCGAGCAGTACTTC. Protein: CASSFVDLPCEQYF. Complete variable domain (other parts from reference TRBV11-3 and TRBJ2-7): EAGVVQSPRYKIIEKKQPVAFWCNPISGHNTLYWYLQNLGQGPELLIRYENEEAVDDSQLPKDRFSAERLKGVDSTLKIQPAELGDSAVYLCASSFVDLPCEQYFGPGTRLTVT.

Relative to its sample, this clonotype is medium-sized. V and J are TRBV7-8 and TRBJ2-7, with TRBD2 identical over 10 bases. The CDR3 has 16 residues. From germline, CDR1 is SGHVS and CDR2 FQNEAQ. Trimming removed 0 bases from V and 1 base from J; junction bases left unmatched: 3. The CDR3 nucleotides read TGTGCCAGCAGCTTAGCCTCTAGCGGGGGATCCTACGAGCAGTACTTC. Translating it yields CASSLASSGGSYEQYF.

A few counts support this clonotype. The CDR3 sequence is CASSMMGDHNSPLHF. The CDR3 DNA is TGTGCCAGTAGTATGATGGGAGATCATAATTCACCCCTCCACTTT. The gene calls are TRBV19 and TRBJ1-6; unclear D gene. V lost 3 bases and J lost 5, with 11 bases in between. There are 15 residues in the CDR3. The germline V gene has CDR1 LNHDA and CDR2 SQIVND (reference sequence). The variable domain in full, completed from reference TRBV19 and TRBJ1-6, reads DGGITQSPKYLFRKEGQNVTLSCEQNLNHDAMYWYRQDPGQGLRLIYYSQIVNDFQKGDIAEGYSVSREKKESFPLTVTSAQKNPTAFYLCASSMMGDHNSPLHFGNGTRLTVT.

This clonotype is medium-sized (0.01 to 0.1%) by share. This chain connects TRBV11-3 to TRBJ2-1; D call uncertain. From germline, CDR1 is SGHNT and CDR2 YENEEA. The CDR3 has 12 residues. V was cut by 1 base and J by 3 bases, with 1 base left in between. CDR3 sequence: CASSLGYNEQFF. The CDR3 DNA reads TGTGCCAGCAGCTTAGGCTACAATGAGCAGTTCTTC. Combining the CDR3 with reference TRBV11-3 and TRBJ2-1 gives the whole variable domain EAGVVQSPRYKIIEKKQPVAFWCNPISGHNTLYWYLQNLGQGPELLIRYENEEAVDDSQLPKDRFSAERLKGVDSTLKIQPAELGDSAVYLCASSLGYNEQFFGPGTRLTVL.

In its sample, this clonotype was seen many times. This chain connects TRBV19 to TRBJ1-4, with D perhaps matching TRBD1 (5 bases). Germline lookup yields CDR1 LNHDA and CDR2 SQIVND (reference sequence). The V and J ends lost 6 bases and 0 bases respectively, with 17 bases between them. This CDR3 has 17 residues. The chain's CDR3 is CASSLRAGGATNEKLFF. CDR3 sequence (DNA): TGTGCCAGTAGCCTCAGGGCCGGCGGGGCAACTAATGAAAAACTGTTTTTT.

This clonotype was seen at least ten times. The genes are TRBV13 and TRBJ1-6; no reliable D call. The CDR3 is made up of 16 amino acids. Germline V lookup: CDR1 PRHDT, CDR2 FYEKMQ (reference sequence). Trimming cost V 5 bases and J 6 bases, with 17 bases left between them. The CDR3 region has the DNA TGTGCCAGCAGCCTGGAGGCTAGACTCATTAATTCACCCCTCCACTTT. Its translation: CASSLEARLINSPLHF.

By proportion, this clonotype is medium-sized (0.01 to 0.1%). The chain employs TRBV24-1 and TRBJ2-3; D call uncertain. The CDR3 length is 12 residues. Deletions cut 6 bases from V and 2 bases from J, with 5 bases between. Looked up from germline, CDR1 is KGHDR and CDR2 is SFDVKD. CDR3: CATSTSTDTQYF. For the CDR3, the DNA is TGTGCCACCAGTACATCCACAGATACGCAGTATTTT.

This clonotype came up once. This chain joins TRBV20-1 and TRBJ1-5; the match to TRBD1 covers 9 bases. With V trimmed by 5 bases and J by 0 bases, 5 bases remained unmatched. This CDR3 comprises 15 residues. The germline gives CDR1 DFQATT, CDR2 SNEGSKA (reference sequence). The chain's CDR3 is CSAPGTGYSNQPQHF. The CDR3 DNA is TGCAGTGCTCCCGGGACAGGGTATAGCAATCAGCCCCAGCATTTT.

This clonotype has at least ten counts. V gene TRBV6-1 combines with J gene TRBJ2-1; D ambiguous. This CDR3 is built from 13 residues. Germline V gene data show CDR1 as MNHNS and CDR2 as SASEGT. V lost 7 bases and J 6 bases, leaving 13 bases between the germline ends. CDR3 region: CASMKGWGNEQFF. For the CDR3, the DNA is TGTGCCAGCATGAAGGGTTGGGGCAATGAGCAGTTCTTC.

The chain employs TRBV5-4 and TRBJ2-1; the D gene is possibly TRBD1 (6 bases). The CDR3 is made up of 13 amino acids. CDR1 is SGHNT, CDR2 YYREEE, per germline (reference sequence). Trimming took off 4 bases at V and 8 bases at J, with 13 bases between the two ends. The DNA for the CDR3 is TGTGCCAGCAGCCTAGGGGGTCGGGATGAGCAGTTCTTC. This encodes CASSLGGRDEQFF.

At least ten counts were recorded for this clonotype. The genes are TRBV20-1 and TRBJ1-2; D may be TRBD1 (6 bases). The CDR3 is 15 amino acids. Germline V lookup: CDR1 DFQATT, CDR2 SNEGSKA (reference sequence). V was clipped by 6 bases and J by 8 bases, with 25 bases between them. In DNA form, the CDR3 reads TGCAGTGCGCCCCCTAGGGGGGATCCTCTATTCGGCTACACCTTC. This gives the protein CSAPPRGDPLFGYTF.

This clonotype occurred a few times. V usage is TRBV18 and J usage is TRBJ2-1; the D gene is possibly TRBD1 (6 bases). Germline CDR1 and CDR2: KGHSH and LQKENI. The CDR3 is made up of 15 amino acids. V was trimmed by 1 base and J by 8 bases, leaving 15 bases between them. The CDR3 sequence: CASSPQDSSPDEQFF. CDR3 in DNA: TGTGCCAGCTCACCACAGGACAGCTCCCCCGATGAGCAGTTCTTC.

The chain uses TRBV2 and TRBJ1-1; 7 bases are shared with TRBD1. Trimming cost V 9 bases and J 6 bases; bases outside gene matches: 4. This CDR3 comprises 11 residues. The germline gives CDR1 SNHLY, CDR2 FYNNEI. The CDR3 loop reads CARRGTAEAFF. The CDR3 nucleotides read TGTGCCAGGAGGGGGACAGCTGAAGCTTTCTTT.

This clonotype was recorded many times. The CDR3 loop reads CASSPSPHRADLTDTQYF. In DNA, the CDR3 is TGTGCCAGCAGCCCTAGCCCCCACAGGGCTGATTTAACAGATACGCAGTATTTT. The gene calls are TRBV11-3 and TRBJ2-3; D might be TRBD1 (6 bases). Trimming removed 5 bases from V and 3 bases from J, with 24 bases in between. The CDR3 spans 18 residues. Germline V gene lookup returns CDR1 SGHNT and CDR2 YENEEA.

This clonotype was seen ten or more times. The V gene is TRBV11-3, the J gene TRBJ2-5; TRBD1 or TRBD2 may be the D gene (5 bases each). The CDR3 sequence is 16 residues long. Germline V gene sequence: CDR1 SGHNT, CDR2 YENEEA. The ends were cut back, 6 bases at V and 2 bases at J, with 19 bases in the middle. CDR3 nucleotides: TGTGCCAGCAGTGCCGGAGCAGGGAGCGTACAAGAGACCCAGTACTTC. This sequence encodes CASSAGAGSVQETQYF.

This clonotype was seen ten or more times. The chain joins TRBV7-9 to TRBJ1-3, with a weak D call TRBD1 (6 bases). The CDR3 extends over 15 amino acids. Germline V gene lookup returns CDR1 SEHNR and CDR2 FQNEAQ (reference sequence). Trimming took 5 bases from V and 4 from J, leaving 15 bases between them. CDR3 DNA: TGTGCCAGCAGCCCTGTCGGCCAGGGGGGAAACACCATATATTTT. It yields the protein CASSPVGQGGNTIYF.

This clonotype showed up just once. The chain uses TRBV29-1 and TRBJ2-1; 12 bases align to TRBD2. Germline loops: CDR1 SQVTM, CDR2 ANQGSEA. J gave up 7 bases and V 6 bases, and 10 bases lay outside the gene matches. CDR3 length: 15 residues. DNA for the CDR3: TGCAGCGTCGACCCGACTAGCGGGAGACTGAATGAGCAGTTCTTC. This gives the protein CSVDPTSGRLNEQFF.

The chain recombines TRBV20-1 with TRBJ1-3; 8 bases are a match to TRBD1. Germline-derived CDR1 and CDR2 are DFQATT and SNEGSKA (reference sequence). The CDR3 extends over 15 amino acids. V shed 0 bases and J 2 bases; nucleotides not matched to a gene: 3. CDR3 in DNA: TGCAGTGCTAGAGAGCAACAGGGGGCTGGAAACACCATATATTTT. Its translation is CSAREQQGAGNTIYF.

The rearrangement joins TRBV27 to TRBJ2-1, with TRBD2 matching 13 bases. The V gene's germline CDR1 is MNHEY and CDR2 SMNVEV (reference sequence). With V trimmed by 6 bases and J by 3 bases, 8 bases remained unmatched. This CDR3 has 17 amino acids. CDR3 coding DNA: TGTGCCAGCAGCCCCGGACTAGCGGGAGTCTACTACAATGAGCAGTTCTTC. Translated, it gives CASSPGLAGVYYNEQFF.